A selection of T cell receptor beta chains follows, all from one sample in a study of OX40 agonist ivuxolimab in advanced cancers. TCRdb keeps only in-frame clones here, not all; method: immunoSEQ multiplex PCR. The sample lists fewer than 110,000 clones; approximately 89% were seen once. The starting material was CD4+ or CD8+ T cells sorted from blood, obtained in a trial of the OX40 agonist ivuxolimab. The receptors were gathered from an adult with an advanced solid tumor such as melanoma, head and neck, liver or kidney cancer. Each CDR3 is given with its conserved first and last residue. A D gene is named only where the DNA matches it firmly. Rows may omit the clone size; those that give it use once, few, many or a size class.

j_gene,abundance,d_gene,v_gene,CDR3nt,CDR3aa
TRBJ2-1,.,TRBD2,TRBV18,TGTGCCAGCTCACCCGCTAGCGGGTTGAATGAGCAGTTCTTC,CASSPASGLNEQFF
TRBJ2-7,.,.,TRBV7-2,TGTGCCAGCAGCTTGGCGGGGGAGCAGTACTTC,CASSLAGEQYF
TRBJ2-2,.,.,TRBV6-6,TGTGCCAGCAGCCTGGACACCGGGGAGCTGTTTTTT,CASSLDTGELFF
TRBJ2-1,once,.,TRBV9,TGTGCCAGCAGCGTAGCCGCCTCCAGGCAGGGGATAAAGGACAATGAGCAGTTCTTC,CASSVAASRQGIKDNEQFF
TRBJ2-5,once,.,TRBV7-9,TGTGCCAGCAGCGATAAAGGGGGCCAAGAGACCCAGTACTTC,CASSDKGGQETQYF
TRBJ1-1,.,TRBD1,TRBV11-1,TGTGCCAGCAGCTCAGGGACAGGGCATTTCGGCACTGAAGCTTTCTTT,CASSSGTGHFGTEAFF
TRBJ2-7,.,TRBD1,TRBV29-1,TGCAGCGTTGGACAGGGGGTTAAGTACGAGCAGTACTTC,CSVGQGVKYEQYF
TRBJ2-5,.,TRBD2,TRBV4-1,TGCGCCAGCAGCCAAGCCACTAGCGCAGAGACCCAGTACTTC,CASSQATSAETQYF
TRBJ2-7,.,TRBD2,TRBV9,TGTGCCAGCAGCGCCCAACTAGCGGCGGGAGGTGAGCAGTACTTC,CASSAQLAAGGEQYF
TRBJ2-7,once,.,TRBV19,TGTGCCAGTAGTCGAGACCTCCCCCCCTTCTACGAGCAGTACTTC,CASSRDLPPFYEQYF
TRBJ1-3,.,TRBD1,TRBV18,TGTGCCAGCTCACGGGACAGGGGGAACTCTGGAAACACCATATATTTT,CASSRDRGNSGNTIYF
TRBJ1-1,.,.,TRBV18,TGTGCCAGCTCACCACGGGTTGACAGAACTGAAGCTTTCTTT,CASSPRVDRTEAFF
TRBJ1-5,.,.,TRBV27,TGTGCCAGCAGTCCCCAAACTCCGAATCAGCCCCAGCATTTT,CASSPQTPNQPQHF
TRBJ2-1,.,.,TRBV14,TGTGCCAGCAGCCACCGGTATGGGGCCGGACGTCGTCGCTACAATGAGCAGTTCTTC,CASSHRYGAGRRRYNEQFF
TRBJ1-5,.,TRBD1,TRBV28,TGTGCCAGCAGTTCATCCGGGACAGGGAGGCAGCCCCAGCATTTT,CASSSSGTGRQPQHF
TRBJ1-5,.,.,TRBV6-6,TGTGCCAGCTGTCTGGGAGGGGCCCAGCCCCAGCATTTT,CASCLGGAQPQHF
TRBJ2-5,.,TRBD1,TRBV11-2,TGTGCCAGCGATCATAGCCCGAACAGGGGGCAAGAGACCCAGTACTTC,CASDHSPNRGQETQYF
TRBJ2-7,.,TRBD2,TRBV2,TGTGCCAGCAGCGCTAGCGGGAGCTACGAGCAGTACTTC,CASSASGSYEQYF
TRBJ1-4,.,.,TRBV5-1,TGCGCCAGCAGCTTGGATGGGGGGCAGTATGAAAAACTGTTTTTT,CASSLDGGQYEKLFF
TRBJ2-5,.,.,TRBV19,TGTGCCAGTAGCGGGGTAAAGGGGATAGAGACCCAGTACTTC,CASSGVKGIETQYF
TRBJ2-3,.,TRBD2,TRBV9,TGTGCCAGCAGCTCTAGCGGAACTCCGTTCCCCAGCACAGATACGCAGTATTTT,CASSSSGTPFPSTDTQYF
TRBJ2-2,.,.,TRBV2,TGTGCCACCCAACAGGGTGTGGCCACCGGGGAGCTGTTTTTT,CATQQGVATGELFF
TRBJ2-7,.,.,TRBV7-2,TGTGCCAGCAACCTTGGGCAGCACTCCTACGAGCAGTACTTC,CASNLGQHSYEQYF
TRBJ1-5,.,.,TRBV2,TGTGCCAGCACCCCAGAAGGGGGCAATCAGCCCCAGCATTTT,CASTPEGGNQPQHF
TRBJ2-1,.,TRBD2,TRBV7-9,TGTGCCAGCAGCTTAGGTTCTCCCGGACTAGTCAATGAGCAGTTCTTC,CASSLGSPGLVNEQFF
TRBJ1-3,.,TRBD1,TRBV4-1,TGCGCCAGCAGCCAATCCCCCCCAGGGGGGAGCTCTGGAAACACCATATATTTT,CASSQSPPGGSSGNTIYF
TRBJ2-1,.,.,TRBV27,TGTGCCAGCAGGGGGTTTGTAGCCTACAATGAGCAGTTCTTC,CASRGFVAYNEQFF
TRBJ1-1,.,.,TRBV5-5,TGTGCCAGCAGCTTGACTCTGGACAGACACCCTGAAGCTTTCTTT,CASSLTLDRHPEAFF
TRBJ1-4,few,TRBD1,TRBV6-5,TGTGCCAGCAGGGGGACAGCAACTAATGAAAAACTGTTTTTT,CASRGTATNEKLFF
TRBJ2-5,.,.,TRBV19,TGTGCCAGTAGTATAGCCCCTTTACCAACGGGAGAGGAGGAGACCCAGTACTTC,CASSIAPLPTGEEETQYF
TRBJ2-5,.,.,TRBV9,TGTGCCAGCAGCGCAGAGGGTAGGGCAGAGACCCAGTACTTC,CASSAEGRAETQYF
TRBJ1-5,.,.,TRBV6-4,TGTGCCAGCAGTGGGACAGTTAATCAGCCCCAGCATTTT,CASSGTVNQPQHF
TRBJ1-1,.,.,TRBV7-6,TGTGCCAGCAGCTTGACAGATGACACTGAAGCTTTCTTT,CASSLTDDTEAFF
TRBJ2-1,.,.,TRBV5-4,TGTGCCAGCAGCTTCAGTGGTGGGGACGAGCAGTTCTTC,CASSFSGGDEQFF
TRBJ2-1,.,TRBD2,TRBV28,TGTGCCAGCAGTCCCCTAGCGGATCTCTACAATGAGCAGTTCTTC,CASSPLADLYNEQFF
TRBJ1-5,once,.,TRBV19,TGTGCCAGTAGTCCTGGATCGGGGGGCTGGCCCCAGCATTTT,CASSPGSGGWPQHF
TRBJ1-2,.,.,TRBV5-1,TGCGCCAGCAGCTTGGTAGGGAGCTATGGCTACACCTTC,CASSLVGSYGYTF
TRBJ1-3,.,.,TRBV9,TGTGCCAGCAGCTCGAACACTGGAAACACCATATATTTT,CASSSNTGNTIYF
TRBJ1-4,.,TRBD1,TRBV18,TGTGCCAGCTCACCACTGGGACAGGGACCAAACGAAAAACTGTTTTTT,CASSPLGQGPNEKLFF
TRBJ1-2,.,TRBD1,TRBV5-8,TGTGCCAGCGCCATTGGTAGGGACAGCTATGGCTACACCTTC,CASAIGRDSYGYTF